Listed below are T cell receptor beta chains from one sample, sequenced in a study of CD8+CD57+ T cells in acquired aplastic anemia. Each CDR3 protein gets one entry after TCRdb re-called the reads with MiXCR. The repertoire includes some 170,000 distinct CDR3 sequences, more than 45% of them detected once, and under 1.2% sits in the top ten. Sequencing was performed on sorted CD4+, CD8+, or CD8+CD57+ T cells (not recorded which) from PBMCs. The receptor set was obtained from a human donor with aplastic anemia. CDR3s include the opening cysteine and the closing phenylalanine or tryptophan. Each record gives: clone size, J gene, D gene, V gene, CDR3 protein, CDR3 DNA. The D gene is left open where the match is weak. Size is omitted from some rows. Given values are once, few, many or a class for expanded clones.

size: -; J: TRBJ1-2; D: TRBD1; V: TRBV20-1; CDR3: CSAKGQGANYGYTF; DNA: TGCAGTGCTAAAGGACAGGGGGCTAACTATGGCTACACCTTC
size: -; J: TRBJ1-1; D: -; V: TRBV29-1; CDR3: CSVEKGAENTEDFF; DNA: TGCAGCGTTGAAAAGGGAGCTGAGAACACTGAAGATTTCTTT
size: -; J: TRBJ1-2; D: TRBD1; V: TRBV7-9; CDR3: CASSEDRMGGYTF; DNA: TGTGCCAGCAGCGAGGACAGGATGGGTGGCTACACCTTC
size: -; J: TRBJ2-3; D: -; V: TRBV29-1; CDR3: CSVVRGSADTQYF; DNA: TGCAGCGTTGTGAGGGGTAGCGCAGATACGCAGTATTTT
size: -; J: TRBJ2-5; D: -; V: TRBV24-1; CDR3: CATSVGASSRQETQYF; DNA: TGTGCCACCAGTGTGGGGGCTTCTAGCAGACAAGAGACCCAGTACTTC
size: -; J: TRBJ2-1; D: -; V: TRBV7-2; CDR3: CASSLGLAERLF; DNA: TGTGCCAGCAGCTTAGGCCTAGCCGAGCGGCTCTTC
size: many; J: TRBJ2-3; D: -; V: TRBV5-1; CDR3: CASSLDSTSTDTQYF; DNA: TGCGCCAGCAGCTTGGACAGTACTAGCACAGATACGCAGTATTTT
size: -; J: TRBJ2-7; D: TRBD2; V: TRBV20-1; CDR3: CSAITTGGEQYF; DNA: TGCAGTGCTATCACGACGGGGGGGGAGCAGTACTTC
size: -; J: TRBJ2-1; D: -; V: TRBV28; CDR3: CASRSSSYNEQFF; DNA: TGTGCCAGCAGGTCGAGCTCCTACAATGAGCAGTTCTTC
size: -; J: TRBJ1-2; D: -; V: TRBV24-1; CDR3: CATSGASGYTF; DNA: TGTGCCACCAGTGGCGCGAGTGGCTACACCTTC
size: -; J: TRBJ1-5; D: TRBD1; V: TRBV12-3/TRBV12-4; CDR3: CASSWGQGDNQPQHF; DNA: TGTGCCAGCAGTTGGGGACAGGGGGACAATCAGCCCCAGCATTTT
size: many; J: TRBJ2-3; D: -; V: TRBV7-6; CDR3: CASSPQGTDTQYF; DNA: TGTGCCAGCAGCCCACAGGGAACAGATACGCAGTATTTT
size: many; J: TRBJ1-6; D: -; V: TRBV2; CDR3: CASRRTESSYNSPLHF; DNA: TGTGCCAGCAGGAGGACAGAGAGCTCCTATAATTCACCCCTCCACTTT
size: -; J: TRBJ2-4; D: -; V: TRBV20-1; CDR3: CGGEYGGAKNVQYF; DNA: TGCGGTGGAGAGTACGGGGGAGCCAAAAACGTTCAGTACTTC
size: many; J: TRBJ2-5; D: TRBD2; V: TRBV20-1; CDR3: CSARKVSGGSRGTQYF; DNA: TGCAGTGCTAGAAAGGTTAGCGGGGGCTCGAGAGGGACCCAGTACTTC
size: -; J: TRBJ1-1; D: TRBD1; V: TRBV19; CDR3: CASQTGSNTEAFF; DNA: TGTGCCAGTCAGACAGGGTCGAACACTGAAGCTTTCTTT
size: many; J: TRBJ1-6; D: -; V: TRBV4-3; CDR3: CASSQEAASPLHF; DNA: TGCGCCAGCAGCCAAGAGGCAGCTTCACCCCTCCACTTT
size: -; J: TRBJ1-6; D: -; V: TRBV7-8; CDR3: CASSLVHSPLHF; DNA: TGTGCCAGCAGCTTAGTGCATTCACCCCTCCACTTT
size: -; J: TRBJ1-1; D: -; V: TRBV24-1; CDR3: CATSDGTGRDTEAFF; DNA: TGTGCCACCAGTGATGGTACAGGGAGGGACACTGAAGCTTTCTTT
size: -; J: TRBJ2-5; D: -; V: TRBV10-3; CDR3: CAISESSLGRQETQYF; DNA: TGTGCCATCAGTGAGTCGAGTCTGGGCCGCCAAGAGACCCAGTACTTC
size: -; J: TRBJ2-3; D: -; V: TRBV3-1; CDR3: CASSQDGVAGDTQYF; DNA: TGTGCCAGCAGCCAAGATGGGGTAGCCGGAGATACGCAGTATTTT
size: many; J: TRBJ2-7; D: -; V: TRBV6-1; CDR3: CASRRQDSYEQYF; DNA: TGTGCCAGCAGGAGACAGGACTCCTACGAGCAGTACTTC
size: -; J: TRBJ2-1; D: TRBD2; V: TRBV10-3; CDR3: CATHEAGVYNEQFF; DNA: TGTGCCACCCACGAGGCGGGAGTTTACAATGAGCAGTTCTTC
size: many; J: TRBJ2-1; D: -; V: TRBV6-1; CDR3: CASSETEGAGNEQFF; DNA: TGTGCCAGCAGTGAAACTGAGGGGGCGGGGAATGAGCAGTTCTTC
size: -; J: TRBJ2-7; D: -; V: TRBV7-2; CDR3: CASSFGTLYEQYF; DNA: TGTGCCAGCAGCTTTGGGACCCTCTACGAGCAGTACTTC
size: many; J: TRBJ1-3; D: -; V: TRBV5-1; CDR3: CASSLDQGSGNTIYF; DNA: TGCGCCAGCAGCTTGGACCAGGGTTCTGGAAACACCATATATTTT
size: -; J: TRBJ2-1; D: -; V: TRBV24-1; CDR3: CATSGRDNEQFF; DNA: TGTGCCACCAGTGGGCGGGACAATGAGCAGTTCTTC
size: -; J: TRBJ2-5; D: TRBD2; V: TRBV10-1; CDR3: CASRASGTSGGALETQYF; DNA: TGCGCCAGCCGCGCTTCCGGGACTAGCGGGGGGGCGCTTGAGACCCAGTACTTC
size: -; J: TRBJ2-3; D: TRBD2; V: TRBV25-1; CDR3: CASSGLAGYTDTQYF; DNA: TGTGCCAGCAGTGGACTAGCGGGTTACACAGATACGCAGTATTTT
size: many; J: TRBJ2-1; D: -; V: TRBV2; CDR3: CASLSGRGYNEQFF; DNA: TGTGCCAGCCTATCGGGACGGGGCTACAATGAGCAGTTCTTC
size: -; J: TRBJ2-7; D: TRBD2; V: TRBV10-3; CDR3: CAISSGGALGQYF; DNA: TGTGCCATCAGTAGCGGGGGGGCTCTGGGGCAGTACTTC
size: -; J: TRBJ1-2; D: TRBD1; V: TRBV7-2; CDR3: CASSPDRGGGYTF; DNA: TGTGCCAGCAGCCCCGACAGGGGGGGAGGCTACACCTTC
size: few; J: TRBJ2-3; D: -; V: TRBV20-1; CDR3: CSALGPDTQYF; DNA: TGCAGTGCATTGGGACCAGATACGCAGTATTTT
size: -; J: TRBJ1-2; D: -; V: TRBV5-8; CDR3: CASSLAGLYGYTF; DNA: TGTGCCAGCAGCTTGGCAGGGTTGTATGGCTACACCTTC
size: -; J: TRBJ1-1; D: -; V: TRBV19; CDR3: CASRQNMNTEAFF; DNA: TGTGCCAGTAGACAGAACATGAACACTGAAGCTTTCTTT
size: -; J: TRBJ1-5; D: TRBD1; V: TRBV6-1; CDR3: CASSETGSSNQPQHF; DNA: TGTGCCAGCAGCGAGACAGGGAGTAGCAATCAGCCCCAGCATTTT
size: many; J: TRBJ1-1; D: -; V: TRBV7-2; CDR3: CASSLVSVSPEAFF; DNA: TGTGCCAGCAGCTTAGTATCGGTATCGCCTGAAGCTTTCTTT
size: many; J: TRBJ1-4; D: -; V: TRBV12-3/TRBV12-4; CDR3: CANETVNEKLFF; DNA: TGTGCCAACGAGACAGTTAATGAAAAACTGTTTTTT
size: -; J: TRBJ1-1; D: -; V: TRBV7-2; CDR3: CASSLRLGQNTEAFF; DNA: TGTGCCAGCAGCTTAAGGCTGGGTCAGAACACTGAAGCTTTCTTT
size: many; J: TRBJ2-7; D: -; V: TRBV5-4; CDR3: CASSFPGITYEQYF; DNA: TGTGCCAGCAGCTTTCCCGGGATCACCTACGAGCAGTACTTC
size: -; J: TRBJ2-7; D: TRBD1; V: TRBV5-1; CDR3: CASSDRDRNSYEQYF; DNA: TGCGCCAGCAGCGACCGGGACAGGAATTCTTACGAGCAGTACTTC
size: -; J: TRBJ2-1; D: -; V: TRBV11-2; CDR3: CASSLLQGSYNEQFF; DNA: TGTGCCAGCAGCTTACTACAGGGTTCCTACAATGAGCAGTTCTTC
size: many; J: TRBJ1-1; D: -; V: TRBV5-1; CDR3: CASSLQGNTEAFF; DNA: TGCGCCAGCAGCTTGCAGGGGAACACTGAAGCTTTCTTT
size: -; J: TRBJ1-6; D: -; V: TRBV3-1; CDR3: CASSQDPQGGSPLHF; DNA: TGTGCCAGCAGCCAAGATCCACAGGGCGGTTCACCCCTCCACTTT
size: few; J: TRBJ1-5; D: -; V: TRBV24-1; CDR3: CATTQVECRNQPQHF; DNA: TGTGCCACCACTCAAGTGGAGTGCCGCAATCAGCCCCAGCATTTT
size: -; J: TRBJ1-2; D: -; V: TRBV30; CDR3: CAWRSGEGGYTF; DNA: TGTGCCTGGAGGAGCGGGGAGGGAGGCTACACCTTC
size: many; J: TRBJ1-4; D: TRBD1; V: TRBV20-1; CDR3: CSAGIRGAGEKLFF; DNA: TGCAGTGCTGGCATCAGGGGGGCGGGAGAAAAACTGTTTTTT